The text below deals with one T cell receptor (beta chain). Its antigen specificity is not known. No base qualities exist here, and no much larger clone lies one base off it. The High Capacity cDNA Reverse Transcription Kit was used to reverse transcribe all of the isolated RNA, meaning that expressed TCRB transcripts were what got sequenced. Naive, central memory and regulatory T cell samples underwent deep immunoSEQ sequencing, averaging about 3.57 million total reads per sample. After sorted cells were lysed in RLT buffer, RNA was extracted with DNase-treated RNeasy Micro or Mini kits, with the choice depending on cell number. Each cell subset was processed separately to prevent cross-contamination, with patient and healthy donor samples processed together. The immunoSEQ multiplex PCR was used to amplify TCRB sequences from cDNA, generating 87-bp fragments that spanned the CDR3 region. Amplicons were sequenced on the Illumina HiSeq platform. Under the source paper's analysis protocol: Synthetic template baselines were used to correct PCR bias computationally, reads within Hamming distance 2 were collapsed together, and singletons that could not be merged were discarded. Reads were aligned against IMGT so that V, D and J genes, CDR3 length and insertions or deletions at six rearrangement sites could be assigned. Clonotype counts were normalized to sorted cell number within each subset before computing true diversity and Gini coefficients with the tcR R package. The overlap coefficient, calculated on TCRB nucleotide sequences, was used to quantify repertoire sharing. As a proxy for the pre-selection repertoire, out-of-frame TCRB sequences from naive cells were analyzed. Sourced from immuneACCESS, this table was stored by TCRdb with only in-frame sequences that have V and J called. A share of the clones is absent; for the studies checked, an unresolved V gene accounts for under half, and the remainder has no known explanation. The D gene and trimming were derived from the DNA, and the V and J assignments and clone size from that table. The sample records 450,000 to 600,000 clones, roughly 31% of which are singletons. The top ten hold roughly 0.066% of the sample.

The sample comes from a study of beta chain features in type 1 diabetes (dated by TCRdb to 2016 to 2019). About the full investigation: No differences in mean age, gender distribution, total cell number or subset yield were found between patients and healthy donors. Naive and central memory subsets were obtained from all 30 or so donors, but regulatory and stem cell-like memory subsets were isolated from only 8 patients and about 8 healthy donors. The study compared the TCRB repertoires of sorted circulating CD4+ T cell subsets in recently diagnosed type 1 diabetes patients with those in matched healthy donors. A total of 107,917,701 sorted cells were examined across all samples, and a strong correlation was observed between cell number per subset and RNA yield.

Each donor gave one peripheral blood draw, around 100 mL on average, collected into heparinised tubes. A BD FACSAria II was used to sort naive, central memory, regulatory and stem cell-like memory CD4+ T cells with a panel that included CD45RO, CCR7, CD25, CD127, CD95 and CD27. Purity was above 95% for every sorted population. PBMCs were isolated right away by Lymphoprep density gradient centrifugation and were stained directly, without culture. Samples were stained and sorted in pairs, with one healthy donor and one patient per experiment, so that batch effects were minimized. Results the study describes overall, beyond this receptor: Because cDNA was sequenced instead of genomic DNA, highly expressing activated cells could be over-represented, though the groups showed no difference in activation or CD3 levels. Patients with type 1 diabetes made fewer insertions and deleted more nucleotides at VDJ recombination sites, implying thymic rearrangement abnormalities. Because small numbers of individuals were included in the HLA sub-analyses, any influence of HLA type on TCRB rearrangement was left unresolved. Shorter templates might have been favored by PCR, but patient and control samples were amplified and corrected together, so both groups would have been affected equally by any skew. In all four CD4+ subsets, TCRB CDR3 length was moderately but significantly shorter in type 1 diabetes patients. Naive, central memory and regulatory TCRB repertoires appeared to be more alike among patients than among healthy donors.

According to the germline V gene (reference sequence), CDR1 reads MNHEY and CDR2 reads SMNVEV. Germline trimming amounts to 5 bases on V and 7 bases on J, with 12 as the count of junction bases outside the gene matches. The CDR3 runs 16 residues from the cysteine to the phenylalanine. Just the 48-base CDR3 DNA is kept, in frame starting at base 1. Sequencing was carried out using naive CD4+ T cells from blood. The cell subset or site label for this specimen denotes: true naive CD4+ T cells. The receptor comes from a man aged 18-30 years in good health. The chain was built from TRBV27 and TRBJ2-7, with 12 junctional bases fitting TRBD1. The encoded CDR3 is CASSPRDRGQRKEQYF. The nucleotide sequence reads TGTGCCAGCAGTCCCCGGGACAGGGGGCAGAGAAAGGAGCAGTACTTC.